A selection of T cell receptor beta chains follows, all from one sample in a study of neurological immune-mediated disorders. MiXCR, run by TCRdb on the 5' RACE reads, gives a single entry per CDR3 protein. This sample yields 71,000 or so distinct CDR3 sequences, of which around 4.6% are seen a single time; about 2.4% belongs to the top ten. The source material was PBMCs. All receptors come from a woman aged 25 to 39 with multiple sclerosis. Each CDR3 is given with its conserved first and last residue. Each record gives: clone size, J gene, D gene, V gene, CDR3 protein, CDR3 DNA. D genes are given only for firm matches. Size tells how often a clone was seen (once, few, many) or the class of an expanded clone, and some rows leave it out.

>many|TRBJ1-1|NA|TRBV5-1
CASTSGVVNTEAFF
TGCGCCAGCACCTCAGGGGTCGTGAACACTGAAGCTTTCTTT
>many|TRBJ1-4|TRBD1|TRBV2
CASSRRDSEKLFF
TGTGCCAGCAGTCGTAGGGACAGCGAAAAACTGTTTTTT
>few|TRBJ2-1|TRBD2|TRBV5-4
CASSLASGGPNNEQFF
TGTGCCAGCAGCTTAGCTAGCGGGGGGCCCAACAATGAGCAGTTCTTC
>few|TRBJ2-5|NA|TRBV20-1
CSASVTGKFETQYF
TGCAGTGCTAGTGTAACAGGGAAGTTTGAGACCCAGTACTTC
>many|TRBJ2-1|NA|TRBV5-1
CASSLLQGSYNEQFF
TGCGCCAGCAGCTTGTTGCAGGGCTCCTACAATGAGCAGTTCTTC
>NA|TRBJ1-6|TRBD1|TRBV20-1
CSAKDRPGSPLHF
TGCAGTGCTAAGGACAGGCCGGGATCACCCCTCCACTTT
>many|TRBJ2-5|NA|TRBV12-3/TRBV12-4
CASSPTAYQETQYF
TGTGCCAGCAGTCCAACAGCGTACCAAGAGACCCAGTACTTC
>once|TRBJ2-3|NA|TRBV7-9
CASSLLIGDTQYF
TGTGCCAGCAGCTTATTGATCGGAGATACGCAGTATTTT
>NA|TRBJ1-1|NA|TRBV20-1
CSARERGNTEAFF
TGCAGTGCTAGAGAGCGGGGGAACACTGAAGCTTTCTTT
>many|TRBJ1-2|NA|TRBV27
CASSSADSLFRGYTF
TGTGCCAGCAGTTCCGCGGACAGCCTCTTTCGTGGCTACACCTTC
>NA|TRBJ1-2|NA|TRBV6-1
CASSRRTPRYGYTF
TGTGCCAGCAGTCGCAGGACACCTAGATATGGCTACACCTTC
>many|TRBJ2-5|TRBD2|TRBV5-5
CASSLVGGEGRETQYF
TGTGCCAGCAGCTTGGTCGGGGGGGAGGGAAGGGAGACCCAGTACTTC
>many|TRBJ2-3|NA|TRBV10-3
CAISHEGVTDTQYF
TGTGCCATCAGCCATGAGGGAGTCACAGATACGCAGTATTTT
>NA|TRBJ2-5|NA|TRBV6-6
CASSYDPGSQETQYF
TGTGCCAGCAGTTATGATCCAGGGTCCCAAGAGACCCAGTACTTC
>many|TRBJ2-7|TRBD2|TRBV5-6
CASSLQTSREQF
TGTGCCAGCAGCTTGCAGACTAGCCGAGAACAATTC
>many|TRBJ1-2|TRBD1|TRBV6-5
CASSPRTGDYGYTF
TGTGCCAGCAGCCCCCGGACAGGGGATTATGGCTACACCTTC
>many|TRBJ2-2|NA|TRBV20-1
CSASGTLNGELFF
TGCAGTGCTAGCGGGACTCTGAATGGGGAGCTGTTTTTT
>medium-sized|TRBJ1-1|NA|TRBV20-1
CSATSSTGPEAFF
TGCAGTGCTACCTCTTCGACAGGACCTGAAGCTTTCTTT
>many|TRBJ2-7|TRBD2|TRBV20-1
CSARDSGIGAYEQYF
TGCAGTGCTAGAGATAGCGGGATTGGGGCCTACGAGCAGTACTTC
>many|TRBJ1-2|NA|TRBV7-2
CASSFASGVEGYTF
TGTGCCAGCAGCTTTGCTTCGGGAGTAGAGGGCTACACCTTC
>many|TRBJ2-1|TRBD1|TRBV20-1
CSARDREQFF
TGCAGTGCGAGGGACAGGGAGCAGTTCTTC
>medium-sized|TRBJ2-3|NA|TRBV6-4
CASSESSTDTQYF
TGTGCCAGCAGTGAGTCTAGCACAGATACGCAGTATTTT
>many|TRBJ2-3|NA|TRBV18
CASSPPEGDGQYF
TGTGCCAGCTCACCACCGGAGGGAGATGGGCAGTATTTT
>NA|TRBJ2-2|NA|TRBV24-1
CATSSADRGTGELFF
TGTGCCACCAGTTCTGCGGACCGGGGGACCGGGGAGCTGTTTTTT
>many|TRBJ1-1|TRBD1|TRBV5-1
CASSPGDRQGVLAVNTEAFF
TGCGCCAGCAGCCCTGGAGACCGACAGGGCGTACTAGCTGTGAACACTGAAGCTTTCTTT
>many|TRBJ1-1|NA|TRBV20-1
CSARQPVGFQPEAFF
TGCAGTGCTAGACAGCCGGTCGGCTTTCAGCCTGAAGCTTTCTTT
>many|TRBJ2-4|TRBD2|TRBV20-1
CSARGPPASGRVKNIQYF
TGCAGTGCTAGAGGGCCCCCGGCTAGCGGGAGAGTCAAAAACATTCAGTACTTC
>few|TRBJ2-1|NA|TRBV18
CASSRDSQSYNEQFF
TGTGCCAGCTCGCGGGACAGCCAATCCTACAATGAGCAGTTCTTC
>few|TRBJ1-3|NA|TRBV5-1
CASSQGRNSGNTIYF
TGCGCCAGCAGCCAAGGACGGAACTCTGGAAACACCATATATTTT
>many|TRBJ1-2|NA|TRBV4-1
CASSQSGQALLYGYTF
TGCGCCAGCAGCCAGAGCGGGCAAGCTTTACTTTATGGCTACACCTTC
>many|TRBJ2-1|NA|TRBV3-1
CASSQEGSTAVNEQFF
TGTGCCAGCAGCCAAGAAGGGTCGACAGCGGTCAATGAGCAGTTCTTC
>many|TRBJ2-7|NA|TRBV5-5
CASSPVQEFAYEQYF
TGTGCCAGCAGCCCCGTCCAAGAGTTTGCCTACGAGCAGTACTTC
>many|TRBJ2-1|TRBD2|TRBV7-3
CASSSGLDSYNEQFF
TGTGCCAGCAGCTCGGGACTAGACTCCTACAATGAGCAGTTCTTC
>many|TRBJ2-5|NA|TRBV20-1
CSASYGANQETQYF
TGCAGTGCTAGTTACGGGGCCAACCAAGAGACCCAGTACTTC
>many|TRBJ2-3|TRBD2|TRBV5-1
CASSGGGLAGASDTQYF
TGCGCCAGCAGCGGCGGCGGACTAGCGGGAGCTTCAGATACGCAGTATTTT
>many|TRBJ2-2|NA|TRBV29-1
CSLLDSNTGELFF
TGCAGCCTCTTGGACAGTAACACCGGGGAGCTGTTTTTT
>NA|TRBJ1-1|TRBD1|TRBV5-1
CASSLQGALAEAFF
TGCGCCAGCAGCTTACAGGGGGCTCTGGCTGAAGCTTTCTTT
>few|TRBJ2-5|NA|TRBV10-3
CAIGGSFQETQYF
TGTGCCATCGGGGGGAGCTTTCAAGAGACCCAGTACTTC
>many|TRBJ1-5|NA|TRBV20-1
CSARETGRGGNQPQHF
TGCAGTGCTAGAGAGACGGGGAGGGGAGGCAATCAGCCCCAGCATTTT
>many|TRBJ1-3|NA|TRBV6-5
CASSLAGAGNTIYF
TGTGCCAGCAGCCTTGCAGGGGCTGGAAACACCATATATTTT
>many|TRBJ2-7|TRBD2|TRBV20-1
CSAGGGRAAGEQYF
TGCAGTGCCGGTGGAGGGAGGGCAGCCGGGGAGCAGTACTTC
>many|TRBJ1-6|NA|TRBV20-1
CSARDLAGNSTLNF
TGCAGTGCTAGAGATCTTGCGGGGAATTCAACCCTCAACTTT
>many|TRBJ2-1|TRBD2|TRBV20-1
CSARDSKWTSGGEQFF
TGCAGTGCTAGAGACTCTAAGTGGACTAGCGGGGGTGAGCAGTTCTTC
>many|TRBJ1-1|NA|TRBV5-1
CASSSGVRDPTEAFF
TGCGCCAGCAGCTCGGGGGTCCGGGACCCCACTGAAGCTTTCTTT
>many|TRBJ2-5|NA|TRBV5-1
CASSLGLVGFTEETQYF
TGCGCCAGCAGCTTGGGTTTGGTGGGGTTTACGGAAGAGACCCAGTACTTC
>few|TRBJ2-2|NA|TRBV12-3/TRBV12-4
CASSLIGSKAGELFF
TGTGCCAGCAGTTTGATCGGTAGCAAGGCCGGGGAGCTGTTTTTT
>many|TRBJ2-7|NA|TRBV7-2
CASSLTGSDYYEQYF
TGTGCCAGCAGCTTAACGGGTTCGGACTACTACGAGCAGTACTTC
>many|TRBJ2-2|NA|TRBV10-3
CAISPALPSVGELFF
TGTGCCATCAGTCCCGCCCTCCCTAGTGTCGGGGAGCTGTTTTTT
>many|TRBJ2-3|TRBD1|TRBV7-3
CASSARDRGRPDTQYF
TGTGCCAGCAGCGCCCGGGACAGGGGGCGCCCAGATACGCAGTATTTT
>few|TRBJ2-3|NA|TRBV20-1
CSAATPRNPFTDTQYF
TGCAGTGCCGCGACCCCCCGTAACCCCTTCACAGATACGCAGTATTTT
>many|TRBJ2-2|NA|TRBV6-4
CASSDSSEDTGELFF
TGTGCCAGCAGTGACTCTTCCGAGGACACCGGGGAGCTGTTTTTT
>many|TRBJ2-3|TRBD2|TRBV20-1
CSASWTSGSTDTQYF
TGCAGTGCTAGCTGGACTAGCGGAAGCACAGATACGCAGTATTTT
>many|TRBJ2-3|NA|TRBV20-1
CSASGLHTYSTDTQYF
TGCAGTGCTAGTGGACTCCATACCTATAGCACAGATACGCAGTATTTT
>many|TRBJ2-3|NA|TRBV25-1
CASSRRLEADTQYF
TGTGCCAGCAGCCGAAGACTAGAGGCAGATACGCAGTATTTT
>many|TRBJ1-1|NA|TRBV5-1
CASMDLMNTEAFF
TGCGCCAGCATGGACCTCATGAACACTGAAGCTTTCTTT
>many|TRBJ2-3|TRBD1|TRBV5-1
CASSLQGTVGRIQYF
TGCGCCAGCAGCTTGCAGGGGACAGTAGGTCGAATCCAGTATTTT
>many|TRBJ2-2|TRBD2|TRBV5-4
CAITSGNTGELFF
TGTGCTATAACTAGCGGGAACACCGGGGAGCTGTTTTTT